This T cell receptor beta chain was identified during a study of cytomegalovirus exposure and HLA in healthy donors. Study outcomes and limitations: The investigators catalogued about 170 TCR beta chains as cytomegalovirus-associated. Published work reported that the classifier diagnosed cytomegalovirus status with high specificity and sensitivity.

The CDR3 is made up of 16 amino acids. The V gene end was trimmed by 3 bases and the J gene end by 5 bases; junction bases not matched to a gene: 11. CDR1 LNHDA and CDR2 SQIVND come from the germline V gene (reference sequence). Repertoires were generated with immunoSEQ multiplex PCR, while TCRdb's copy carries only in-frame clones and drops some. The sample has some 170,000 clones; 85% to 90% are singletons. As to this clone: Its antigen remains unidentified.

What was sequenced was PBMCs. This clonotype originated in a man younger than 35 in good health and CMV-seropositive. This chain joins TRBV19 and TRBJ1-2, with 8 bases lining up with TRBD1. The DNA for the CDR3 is TGTGCCAGTAGTATCCAACCCGGGACAGGTCCATATGGCTACACCTTC. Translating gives CASSIQPGTGPYGYTF.